This T cell receptor beta chain was sequenced during a study of a mutant IDH1 vaccine in newly diagnosed glioma. Study summary: Treated patients had a mean age of about 38 years and an approximately 62% male, around 38% female split. Previous treatment comprised radiotherapy, temozolomide, or both, mostly both.

Germline V gene lookup returns CDR1 SEHNR and CDR2 FQNEAQ (reference sequence). V was pared by 3 bases and J by 10 bases, with 7 bases between. This CDR3 is built from 11 residues. Assay: immunoSEQ multiplex PCR; the TCRdb copy retains only in-frame clones and omits some. The data contain around 60,000 clones, over 75% of them singletons. The time point here: week 11, during vaccination. Vaccination comprised doses that each held 300 ug of mutant IDH1 20-mer peptide, plus topical imiquimod. This clone was picked up a small number of times. What it recognizes is unknown. This sample comprised PBMCs, obtained from a glioma patient whose treatment included an IDH1 peptide vaccine. The receptor was derived from a middle-aged man with glioma. The chain combines TRBV7-9 with TRBJ2-1, with a weak D call TRBD1 (6 bases). The CDR3 reads CASSFGTEQFF. The CDR3 DNA reads TGTGCCAGCAGCTTTGGGACAGAGCAGTTCTTC.